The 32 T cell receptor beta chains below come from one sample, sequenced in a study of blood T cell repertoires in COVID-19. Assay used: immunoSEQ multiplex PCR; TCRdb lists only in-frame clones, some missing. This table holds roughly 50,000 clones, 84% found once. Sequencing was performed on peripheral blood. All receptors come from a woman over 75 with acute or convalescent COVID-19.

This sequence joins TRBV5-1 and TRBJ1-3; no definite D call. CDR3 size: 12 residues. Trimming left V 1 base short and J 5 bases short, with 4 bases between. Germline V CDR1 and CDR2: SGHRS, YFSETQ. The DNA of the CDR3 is TGCGCCAGCAGCTTGACAAGAAACACCATATATTTT. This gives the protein CASSLTRNTIYF.

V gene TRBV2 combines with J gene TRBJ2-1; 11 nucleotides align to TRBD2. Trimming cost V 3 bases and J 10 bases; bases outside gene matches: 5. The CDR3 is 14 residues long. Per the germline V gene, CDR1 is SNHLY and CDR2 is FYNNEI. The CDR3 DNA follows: TGTGCCAGCAGTGAGCCTAGCGGGGGGCGGGAGCAGTTCTTC. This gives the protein CASSEPSGGREQFF.

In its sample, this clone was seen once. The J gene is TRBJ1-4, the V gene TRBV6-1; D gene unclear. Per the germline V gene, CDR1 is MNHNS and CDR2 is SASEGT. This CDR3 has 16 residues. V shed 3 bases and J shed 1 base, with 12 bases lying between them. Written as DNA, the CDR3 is TGTGCCAGCAGTGATGGGCTAGCAGGAACTAATGAAAAACTGTTTTTT. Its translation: CASSDGLAGTNEKLFF.

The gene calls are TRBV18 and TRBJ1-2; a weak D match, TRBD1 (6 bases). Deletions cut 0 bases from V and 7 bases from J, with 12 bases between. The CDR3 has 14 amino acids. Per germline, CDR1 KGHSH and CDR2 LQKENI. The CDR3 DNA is TGTGCCAGCTCACCACCGCCACAGGGAAGTGGCTACACCTTC. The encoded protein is CASSPPPQGSGYTF.

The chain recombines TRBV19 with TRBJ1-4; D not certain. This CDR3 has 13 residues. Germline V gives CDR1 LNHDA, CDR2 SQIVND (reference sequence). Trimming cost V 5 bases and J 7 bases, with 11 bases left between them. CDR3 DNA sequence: TGTGCCAGTAGTGGGCTACGGTTTGAAAAACTGTTTTTT. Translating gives CASSGLRFEKLFF.

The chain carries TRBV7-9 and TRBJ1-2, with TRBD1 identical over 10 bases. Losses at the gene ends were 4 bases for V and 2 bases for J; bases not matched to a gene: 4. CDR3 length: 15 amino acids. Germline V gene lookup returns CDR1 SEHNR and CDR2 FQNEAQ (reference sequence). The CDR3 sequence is CASSYGQGVNYGYTF. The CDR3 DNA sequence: TGTGCCAGCAGCTACGGACAGGGGGTAAACTATGGCTACACCTTC. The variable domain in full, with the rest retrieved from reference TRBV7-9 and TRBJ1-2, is DTGVSQNPRHKITKRGQNVTFRCDPISEHNRLYWYRQTLGQGPEFLTYFQNEAQLEKSRLLSDRFSAERPKGSFSTLEIQRTEQGDSAMYLCASSYGQGVNYGYTFGSGTRLTVV.

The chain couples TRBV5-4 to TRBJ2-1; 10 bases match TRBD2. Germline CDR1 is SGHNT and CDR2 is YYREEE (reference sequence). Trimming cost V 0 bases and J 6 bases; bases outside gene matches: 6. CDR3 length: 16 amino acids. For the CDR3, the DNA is TGTGCCAGCAGCTTGGAGGTCCAGCGGGGGGGCAATGAGCAGTTCTTC. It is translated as CASSLEVQRGGNEQFF.

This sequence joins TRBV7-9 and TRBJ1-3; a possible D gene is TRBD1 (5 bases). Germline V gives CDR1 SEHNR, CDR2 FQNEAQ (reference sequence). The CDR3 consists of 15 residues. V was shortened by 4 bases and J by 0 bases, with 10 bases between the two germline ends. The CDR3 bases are TGTGCCAGCAGCTGGGAGGGGATCTCTGGAAACACCATATATTTT. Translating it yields CASSWEGISGNTIYF.

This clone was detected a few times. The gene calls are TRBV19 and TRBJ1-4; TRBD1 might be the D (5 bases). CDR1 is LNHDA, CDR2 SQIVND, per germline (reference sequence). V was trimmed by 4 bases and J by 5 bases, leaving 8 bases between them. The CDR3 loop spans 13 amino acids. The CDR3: CASSNRQNEKLFF. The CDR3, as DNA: TGTGCCAGTAGTAACAGACAGAATGAAAAACTGTTTTTT.

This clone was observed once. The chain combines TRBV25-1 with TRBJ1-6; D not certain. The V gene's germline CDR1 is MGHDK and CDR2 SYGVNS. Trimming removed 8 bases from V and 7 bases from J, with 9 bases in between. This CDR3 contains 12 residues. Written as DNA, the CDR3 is TGTGCCAGCCCTATGAAGAATTCACCCCTCCACTTT. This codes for CASPMKNSPLHF.

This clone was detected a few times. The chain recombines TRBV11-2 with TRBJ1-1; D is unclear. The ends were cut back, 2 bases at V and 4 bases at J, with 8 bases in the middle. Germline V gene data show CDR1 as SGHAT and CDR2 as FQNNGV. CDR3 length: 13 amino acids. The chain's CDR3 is CASSLWEVTEAFF. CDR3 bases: TGTGCCAGCAGCTTATGGGAGGTCACTGAAGCTTTCTTT.

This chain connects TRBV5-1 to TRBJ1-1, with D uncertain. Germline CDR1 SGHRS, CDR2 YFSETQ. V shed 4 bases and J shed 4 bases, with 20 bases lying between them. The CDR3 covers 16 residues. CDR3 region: CASSPLQAPAGTEAFF. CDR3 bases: TGCGCCAGCAGCCCACTTCAGGCCCCCGCGGGCACTGAAGCTTTCTTT.

The CDR3 loop reads CASRPGQYNSPLHF. The DNA for the CDR3 is TGTGCCAGCAGGCCCGGACAGTATAATTCACCCCTCCACTTT. The J gene is TRBJ1-6, the V gene TRBV13; D is perhaps TRBD1 (6 bases). This CDR3 has 14 residues. Per germline, CDR1 PRHDT and CDR2 FYEKMQ (reference sequence). The germline V and J ends were trimmed by 6 bases and 4 bases, with 10 bases remaining between them.

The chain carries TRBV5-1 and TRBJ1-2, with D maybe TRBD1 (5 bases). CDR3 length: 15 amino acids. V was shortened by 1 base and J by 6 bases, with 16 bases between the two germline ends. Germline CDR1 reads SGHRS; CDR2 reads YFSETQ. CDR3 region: CASSLPTAGGDGYTF. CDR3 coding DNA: TGCGCCAGCAGCTTGCCAACCGCCGGGGGGGATGGCTACACCTTC. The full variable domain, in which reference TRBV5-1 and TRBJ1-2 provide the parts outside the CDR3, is KAGVTQTPRYLIKTRGQQVTLSCSPISGHRSVSWYQQTPGQGLQFLFEYFSETQRNKGNFPGRFSGRQFSNSRSEMNVSTLELGDSALYLCASSLPTAGGDGYTFGSGTRLTVV.

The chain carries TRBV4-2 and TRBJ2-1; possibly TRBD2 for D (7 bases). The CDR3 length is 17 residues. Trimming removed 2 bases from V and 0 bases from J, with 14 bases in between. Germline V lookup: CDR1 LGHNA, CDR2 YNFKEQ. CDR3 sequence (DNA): TGTGCCAGCAGCCAAAGGGGGGGGGAAAGCTCCTACAATGAGCAGTTCTTC. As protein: CASSQRGGESSYNEQFF.

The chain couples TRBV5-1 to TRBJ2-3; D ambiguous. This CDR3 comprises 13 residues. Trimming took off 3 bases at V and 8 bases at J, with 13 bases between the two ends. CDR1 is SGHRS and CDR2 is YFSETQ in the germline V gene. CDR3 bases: TGCGCCAGCAGCTCGGGTAGCACTGGTACGCAGTATTTT. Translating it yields CASSSGSTGTQYF. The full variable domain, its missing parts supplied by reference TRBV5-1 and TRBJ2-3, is KAGVTQTPRYLIKTRGQQVTLSCSPISGHRSVSWYQQTPGQGLQFLFEYFSETQRNKGNFPGRFSGRQFSNSRSEMNVSTLELGDSALYLCASSSGSTGTQYFGPGTRLTVL.

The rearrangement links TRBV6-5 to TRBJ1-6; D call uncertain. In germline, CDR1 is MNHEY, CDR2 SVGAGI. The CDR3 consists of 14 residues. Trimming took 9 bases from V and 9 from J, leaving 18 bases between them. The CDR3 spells CASGVGLGSSPLHF. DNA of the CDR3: TGTGCCAGTGGTGTAGGGCTGGGGAGTTCACCCCTCCACTTT.

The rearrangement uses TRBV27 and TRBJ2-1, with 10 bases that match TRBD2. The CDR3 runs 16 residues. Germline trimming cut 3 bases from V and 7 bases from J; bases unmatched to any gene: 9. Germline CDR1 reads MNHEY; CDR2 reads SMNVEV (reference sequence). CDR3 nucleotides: TGTGCCAGCAGTTTGCCTAGCGGGGGTCAGAGGAATGAGCAGTTCTTC. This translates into CASSLPSGGQRNEQFF.

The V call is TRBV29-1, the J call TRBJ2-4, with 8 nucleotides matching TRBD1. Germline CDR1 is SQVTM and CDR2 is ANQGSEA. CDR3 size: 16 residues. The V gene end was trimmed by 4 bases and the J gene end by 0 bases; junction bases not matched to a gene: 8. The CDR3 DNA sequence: TGCAGCGTTGGGGGACAGGAATTAATAGCCAAAAACATTCAGTACTTC. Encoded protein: CSVGGQELIAKNIQYF. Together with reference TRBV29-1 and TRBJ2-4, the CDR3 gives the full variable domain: SAVISQKPSRDICQRGTSLTIQCQVDSQVTMMFWYRQQPGQSLTLIATANQGSEATYESGFVIDKFPISRPNLTFSTLTVSNMSPEDSSIYLCSVGGQELIAKNIQYFGAGTRLSVL.

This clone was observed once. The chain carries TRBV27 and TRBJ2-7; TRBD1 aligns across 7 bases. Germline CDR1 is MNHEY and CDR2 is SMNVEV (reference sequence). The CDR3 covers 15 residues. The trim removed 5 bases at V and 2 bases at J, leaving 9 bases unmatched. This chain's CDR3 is CASSTDRVLPYEQYF. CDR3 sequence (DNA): TGTGCCAGCAGTACCGACAGGGTCCTACCCTACGAGCAGTACTTC.

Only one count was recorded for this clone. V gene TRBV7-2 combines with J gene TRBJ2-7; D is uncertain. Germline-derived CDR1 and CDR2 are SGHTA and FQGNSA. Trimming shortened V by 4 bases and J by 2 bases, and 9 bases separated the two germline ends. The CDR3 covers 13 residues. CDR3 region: CASSSHMAYEQYF. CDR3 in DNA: TGTGCCAGCAGCTCCCACATGGCCTACGAGCAGTACTTC.

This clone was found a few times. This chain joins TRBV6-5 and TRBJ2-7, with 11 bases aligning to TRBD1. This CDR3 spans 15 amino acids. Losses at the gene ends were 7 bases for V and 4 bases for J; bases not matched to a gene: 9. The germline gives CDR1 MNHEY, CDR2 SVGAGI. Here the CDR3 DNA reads TGTGCCAGCACCTCCACGGACAGGGGGCTTTACGAGCAGTACTTC. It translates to CASTSTDRGLYEQYF.

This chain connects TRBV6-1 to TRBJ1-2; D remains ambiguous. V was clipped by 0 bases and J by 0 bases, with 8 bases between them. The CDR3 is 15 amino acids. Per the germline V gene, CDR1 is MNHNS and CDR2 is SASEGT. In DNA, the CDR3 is TGTGCCAGCAGTGAAGCGGAGTCAGCTAACTATGGCTACACCTTC. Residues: CASSEAESANYGYTF.

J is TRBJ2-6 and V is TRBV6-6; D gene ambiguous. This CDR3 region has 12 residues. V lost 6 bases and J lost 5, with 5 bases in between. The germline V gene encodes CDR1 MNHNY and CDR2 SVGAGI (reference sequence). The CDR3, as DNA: TGTGCCAGCAGGGAGTGGGCCAACGTCCTGACTTTC. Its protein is CASREWANVLTF.

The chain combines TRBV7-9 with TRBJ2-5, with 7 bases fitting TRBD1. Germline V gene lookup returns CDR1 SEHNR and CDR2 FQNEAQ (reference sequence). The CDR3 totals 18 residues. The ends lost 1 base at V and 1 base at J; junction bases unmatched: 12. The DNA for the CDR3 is TGTGCCAGCAGCTTAGGGTCAGGGGGTTGGAATAGCCAAGAGACCCAGTACTTC. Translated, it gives CASSLGSGGWNSQETQYF.

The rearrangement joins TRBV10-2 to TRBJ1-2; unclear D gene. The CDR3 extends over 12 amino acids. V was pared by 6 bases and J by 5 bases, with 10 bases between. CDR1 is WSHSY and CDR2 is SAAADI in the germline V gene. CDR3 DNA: TGCGCCAGCAGGACCGACAATTATGGCTACACCTTC. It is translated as CASRTDNYGYTF.

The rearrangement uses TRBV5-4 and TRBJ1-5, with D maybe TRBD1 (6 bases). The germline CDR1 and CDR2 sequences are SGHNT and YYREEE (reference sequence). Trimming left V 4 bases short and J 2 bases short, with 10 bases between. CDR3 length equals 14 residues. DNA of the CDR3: TGTGCCAGCAGCCTAGGGGGAGGCAATCAGCCCCAGCATTTT. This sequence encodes CASSLGGGNQPQHF.

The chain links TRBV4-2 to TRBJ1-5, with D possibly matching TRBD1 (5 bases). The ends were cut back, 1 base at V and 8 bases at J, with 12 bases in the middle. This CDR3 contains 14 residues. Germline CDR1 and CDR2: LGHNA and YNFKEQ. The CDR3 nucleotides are TGTGCCAGCAGCCAAGCGGGGGGTGATGAGCCCCAGCATTTT. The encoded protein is CASSQAGGDEPQHF.

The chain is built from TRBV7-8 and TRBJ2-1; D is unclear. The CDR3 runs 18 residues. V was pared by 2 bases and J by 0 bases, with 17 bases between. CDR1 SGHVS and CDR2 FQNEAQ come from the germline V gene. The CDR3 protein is CASSLKLITVSSYNEQFF. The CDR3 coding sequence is TGTGCCAGCAGCTTAAAACTTATAACGGTTAGCTCCTACAATGAGCAGTTCTTC. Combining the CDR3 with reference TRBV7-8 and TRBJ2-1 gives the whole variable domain GAGVSQSPRYKVAKRGQDVALRCDPISGHVSLFWYQQALGQGPEFLTYFQNEAQLDKSGLPSDRFFAERPEGSVSTLKIQRTQQEDSAVYLCASSLKLITVSSYNEQFFGPGTRLTVL.

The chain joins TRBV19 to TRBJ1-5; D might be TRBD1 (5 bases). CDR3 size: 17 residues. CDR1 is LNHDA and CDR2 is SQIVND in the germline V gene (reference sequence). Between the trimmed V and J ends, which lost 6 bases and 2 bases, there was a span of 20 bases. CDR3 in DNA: TGTGCCAGTAGAAATTATGGAGAACTCAGGGGCAATCAGCCCCAGCATTTT. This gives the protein CASRNYGELRGNQPQHF.

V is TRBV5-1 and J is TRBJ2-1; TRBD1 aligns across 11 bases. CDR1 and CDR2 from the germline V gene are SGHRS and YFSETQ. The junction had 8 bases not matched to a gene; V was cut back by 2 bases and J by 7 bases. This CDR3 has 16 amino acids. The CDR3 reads CASSLDAGTGGNEQFF. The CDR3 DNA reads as TGCGCCAGCAGCTTAGACGCCGGGACAGGGGGGAATGAGCAGTTCTTC. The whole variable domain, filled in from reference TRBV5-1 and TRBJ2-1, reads KAGVTQTPRYLIKTRGQQVTLSCSPISGHRSVSWYQQTPGQGLQFLFEYFSETQRNKGNFPGRFSGRQFSNSRSEMNVSTLELGDSALYLCASSLDAGTGGNEQFFGPGTRLTVL.

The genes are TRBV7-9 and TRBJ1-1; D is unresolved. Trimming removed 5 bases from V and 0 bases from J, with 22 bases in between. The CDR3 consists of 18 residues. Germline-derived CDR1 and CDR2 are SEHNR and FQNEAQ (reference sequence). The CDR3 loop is CASSPDPGGRVLNTEAFF. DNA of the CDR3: TGTGCCAGCAGCCCCGACCCAGGCGGGCGCGTCTTGAACACTGAAGCTTTCTTT. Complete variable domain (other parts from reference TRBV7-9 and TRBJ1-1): DTGVSQNPRHKITKRGQNVTFRCDPISEHNRLYWYRQTLGQGPEFLTYFQNEAQLEKSRLLSDRFSAERPKGSFSTLEIQRTEQGDSAMYLCASSPDPGGRVLNTEAFFGQGTRLTVV.